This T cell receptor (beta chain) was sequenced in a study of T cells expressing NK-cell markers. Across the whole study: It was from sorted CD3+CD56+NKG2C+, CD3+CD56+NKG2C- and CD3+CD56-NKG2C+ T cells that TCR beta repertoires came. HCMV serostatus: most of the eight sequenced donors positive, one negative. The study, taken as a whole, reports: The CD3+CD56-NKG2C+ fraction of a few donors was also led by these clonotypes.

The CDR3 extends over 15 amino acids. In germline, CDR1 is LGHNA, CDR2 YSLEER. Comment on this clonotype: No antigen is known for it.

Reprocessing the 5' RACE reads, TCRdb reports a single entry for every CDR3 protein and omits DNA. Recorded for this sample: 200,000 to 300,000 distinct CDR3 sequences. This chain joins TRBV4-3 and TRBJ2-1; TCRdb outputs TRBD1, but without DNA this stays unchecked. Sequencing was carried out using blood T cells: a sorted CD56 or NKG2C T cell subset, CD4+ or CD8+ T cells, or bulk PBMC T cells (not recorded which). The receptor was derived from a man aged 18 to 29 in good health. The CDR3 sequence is CASSRGGPDGGGQFF.